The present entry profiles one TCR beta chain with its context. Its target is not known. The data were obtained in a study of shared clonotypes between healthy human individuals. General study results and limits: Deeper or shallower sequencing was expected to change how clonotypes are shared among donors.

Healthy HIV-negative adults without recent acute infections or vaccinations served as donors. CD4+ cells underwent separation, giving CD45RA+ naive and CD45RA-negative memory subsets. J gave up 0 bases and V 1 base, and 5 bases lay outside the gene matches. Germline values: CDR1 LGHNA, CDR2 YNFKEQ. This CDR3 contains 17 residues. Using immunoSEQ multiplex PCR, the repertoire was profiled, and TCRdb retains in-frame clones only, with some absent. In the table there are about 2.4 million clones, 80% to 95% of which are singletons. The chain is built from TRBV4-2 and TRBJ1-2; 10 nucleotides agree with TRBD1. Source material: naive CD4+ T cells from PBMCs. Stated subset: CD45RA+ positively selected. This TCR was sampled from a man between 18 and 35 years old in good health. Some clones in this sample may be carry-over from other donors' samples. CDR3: CASSQVGQGGSNYGYTF. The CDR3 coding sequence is TGTGCCAGCAGCCAAGTTGGACAGGGGGGTTCTAACTATGGCTACACCTTC.